These 32 T cell receptor beta chains share one sample of origin, sequenced in a study of blood T cell repertoires in COVID-19 (TCRdb year 2020). The library was prepared using the immunoSEQ multiplex PCR assay. Here the immuneACCESS table is served through TCRdb, limited to in-frame sequences with V and J called. Missing clones are a known gap in these copies; in checked studies unresolved V genes cover under half, and the rest lacks a known reason. The sample table shows some 180,000 clones, and 76% are seen once. The ten most abundant clones make up just over 8.5% of the sample. Sample: peripheral blood. Receptor source: a woman aged 50 to 60 with active or convalescent COVID-19.

This chain links TRBV3-1 (or the pseudogene TRBV3-2) with TRBJ1-2; TRBD1 agrees at 7 bases. There are 13 residues in the CDR3. CDR1 and CDR2 from the germline V gene are LGHDT and YNNKEL (reference sequence). V gave up 5 bases and J gave up 3 bases; unmatched junction bases: 3. This chain's CDR3 is CASSYRGDYGYTF. CDR3 coding DNA: TGTGCCAGCAGCTACAGGGGTGACTATGGCTACACCTTC.

The V call is TRBV7-2, the J call TRBJ1-1; D possibly corresponds to TRBD1 (6 bases). Trimming removed 6 bases from V and 1 base from J, with 9 bases in between. The CDR3 consists of 13 residues. The germline V gene encodes CDR1 SGHTA and CDR2 FQGNSA. In DNA, the CDR3 is TGTGCCAGCAGTTGGGACAAGAACACTGAAGCTTTCTTT. This codes for CASSWDKNTEAFF.

The table lists this clone with a few counts. The rearrangement uses TRBV30 and TRBJ1-1; tentatively, D is TRBD1 (5 bases). The length of the CDR3 is 11 residues. The V gene lost 5 bases and the J gene lost 7 bases, with 11 bases spanning the gap. Germline-derived CDR1 and CDR2 are GTSNPN and SVGIG (reference sequence). CDR3: CAWADRVEAFF. The CDR3 DNA is TGTGCCTGGGCCGACAGAGTTGAAGCTTTCTTT.

This clone was picked up many times. The gene calls are TRBV28 and TRBJ1-5; D gene ambiguous. The V end lost 7 bases, the J end lost 5 bases, and 9 bases lay between the germline ends. Germline V gene data show CDR1 as MDHEN and CDR2 as SYDVKM. The CDR3 totals 12 residues. In DNA, the CDR3 is TGTGCCAGCAATTCAGGCGATCAGCCCCAGCATTTT. Translation: CASNSGDQPQHF.

This clone has more than one count but fewer than ten. The chain employs TRBV9 and TRBJ1-3, with a tentative D call TRBD1 (5 bases). Trimming removed 3 bases from V and 4 bases from J, with 8 bases in between. The CDR3 sequence is 13 residues long. In germline, CDR1 is SGDLS, CDR2 YYNGEE. Here the CDR3 reads CASSAGGGNTIYF. In DNA form, the CDR3 reads TGTGCCAGCAGCGCTGGGGGGGGAAACACCATATATTTT.

The CDR3 DNA follows: TGCGCCAGCAGCCAAGATAGGAGCGGGGAAAAGACCCAGTACTTC. Protein product: CASSQDRSGEKTQYF. This chain links TRBV4-3 with TRBJ2-5; 7 bases are shared with TRBD2. There are 15 residues in the CDR3. The trim removed 0 bases at V and 6 bases at J, leaving 7 bases unmatched. Germline V gives CDR1 LGHNA, CDR2 YSLEER.

This rearrangement joins TRBV19 to TRBJ2-1; 8 bases are a match to TRBD2. The trim removed 4 bases at V and 6 bases at J, leaving 11 bases unmatched. This CDR3 spans 16 amino acids. Looked up from germline, CDR1 is LNHDA and CDR2 is SQIVND (reference sequence). The CDR3 sequence is CASSTRRAGVLNEQFF. Written as DNA, the CDR3 is TGTGCCAGTAGTACCCGCCGAGCGGGGGTGCTCAATGAGCAGTTCTTC.

This sequence joins TRBV2 and TRBJ2-1, with a possible D match to TRBD2 (6 bases). V lost 6 bases to trimming and J lost 5 bases, with 17 bases between them. Germline V gene lookup returns CDR1 SNHLY and CDR2 FYNNEI. The CDR3 sequence is 15 residues long. The CDR3 loop is CASRADSGRHNEQFF. CDR3 bases: TGTGCCAGCAGGGCAGATTCCGGGAGACACAATGAGCAGTTCTTC.

The V and J genes are TRBV7-2 and TRBJ2-3, with 8 bases that match TRBD2. Germline V CDR1 and CDR2: SGHTA, FQGNSA. This CDR3 spans 16 amino acids. The trim removed 5 bases at V and 7 bases at J, leaving 14 bases unmatched. The CDR3: CASSPPSGGGVNTQYF. DNA for the CDR3: TGTGCCAGCAGCCCACCAAGCGGGGGTGGCGTGAATACGCAGTATTTT.

V usage is TRBV14 and J usage is TRBJ1-1; D might be TRBD1 (6 bases). The CDR3 runs to 13 residues. Germline CDR1 is SGHDN and CDR2 is FVKESK. V was shortened by 1 base and J by 4 bases, with 7 bases between the two germline ends. For the CDR3, the DNA is TGTGCCAGCAGCCAAGTCAGGGGCACTGAAGCTTTCTTT. Translated: CASSQVRGTEAFF.

The rearrangement uses TRBV27 and TRBJ1-2; D might be TRBD1 (6 bases). This CDR3 has 12 amino acids. With 6 bases removed from V and 3 bases from J, the gap between germline ends came to 8 bases. Germline CDR1 is MNHEY and CDR2 is SMNVEV (reference sequence). CDR3 sequence: CASRKGDYGYTF. The CDR3 DNA reads as TGTGCCAGCAGAAAGGGGGACTATGGCTACACCTTC.

Remarks on this clone: Other DNA variants within this sample encode the same CDR3. This chain links TRBV6-5 with TRBJ2-1; 7 positions match TRBD2. Per germline, CDR1 MNHEY and CDR2 SVGAGI. The CDR3 runs 15 residues. The V gene end was trimmed by 3 bases and the J gene end by 5 bases; junction bases not matched to a gene: 7. The CDR3 here is CASSYGGGGNNEQFF. CDR3 bases: TGTGCCAGCAGTTATGGTGGGGGGGGGAACAATGAGCAGTTCTTC.

This clone was counted once. CDR3 region: CASSPLMEVHEQYF. In DNA form, the CDR3 reads TGTGCCAGCAGTCCCCTCATGGAGGTCCACGAGCAGTACTTC. The rearrangement uses TRBV6-2 or TRBV6-3 and TRBJ2-7, with a tentative D call TRBD2 (5 bases). The CDR3 sequence is 14 residues long. Deletions cut 5 bases from V and 5 bases from J, with 16 bases between. Per the germline V gene, CDR1 is MNHEY and CDR2 is SVGEGT.

This chain uses TRBV12-3 or TRBV12-4 with TRBJ2-5; 8 bases align to TRBD2. There are 13 residues in the CDR3. V was clipped by 8 bases and J by 1 base; unmatched bases: 3. The CDR3 reads CASLRGAQETQYF. In DNA form, the CDR3 reads TGTGCCAGCTTGCGGGGGGCCCAAGAGACCCAGTACTTC.

The chain links TRBV19 to TRBJ2-6; no definite D call. Looked up from germline, CDR1 is LNHDA and CDR2 is SQIVND (reference sequence). CDR3 size: 16 residues. V was cut by 5 bases and J by 2 bases, with 13 bases left in between. CDR3 DNA: TGTGCCAGTAGTCGCCCATTCACGGCTGGGGCCAACGTCCTGACTTTC. Translation: CASSRPFTAGANVLTF.

This clone has a handful of counts. The chain recombines TRBV5-6 with TRBJ1-2; perhaps TRBD1 as D (6 bases). V lost 4 bases, J lost 4 bases, and 14 bases lay in between. Germline CDR1 and CDR2: SGHDT and YYEEEE. CDR3 length equals 14 residues. CDR3 sequence: CASSPTGGGYGYTF. The DNA of the CDR3 is TGTGCCAGCAGCCCGACAGGTGGTGGCTATGGCTACACCTTC.

CDR3 protein: CASSFLVGAQNQPQHF. For the CDR3, the DNA is TGTGCCAGCAGTTTCTTAGTTGGAGCACAAAATCAGCCCCAGCATTTT. The chain couples TRBV28 to TRBJ1-5, with no clear D. The CDR3 consists of 16 residues. Germline V lookup: CDR1 MDHEN, CDR2 SYDVKM. V lost 3 bases to trimming and J lost 4 bases, with 16 bases between them.

This clone appeared a single time. CDR3 DNA: TGTGCCAGCAGTTACGATGGGCAGTCGTATGAAAAACTGTTTTTT. This gives the protein CASSYDGQSYEKLFF. The V gene is TRBV6-6, the J gene TRBJ1-4; D unresolved. The germline V and J ends were trimmed by 2 bases and 6 bases, with 13 bases remaining between them. The V gene's germline CDR1 is MNHNY and CDR2 SVGAGI (reference sequence). The CDR3 totals 15 residues.

This chain uses TRBV4-3 with TRBJ1-4; D not certain. The germline gives CDR1 LGHNA, CDR2 YSLEER. Trimming pared 0 bases from V and 4 bases from J, leaving 9 bases between. CDR3 length: 15 amino acids. This CDR3 is CASSQDGQINEKLFF. The CDR3, as DNA: TGCGCCAGCAGCCAAGATGGCCAGATTAATGAAAAACTGTTTTTT.

This clone was recorded only once. The chain joins TRBV28 to TRBJ2-5, with 9 nucleotides matching TRBD1. The CDR3 has 15 residues. The germline CDR1 and CDR2 sequences are MDHEN and SYDVKM. Trimming cost V 5 bases and J 5 bases; bases outside gene matches: 9. The CDR3 is CASSDGTGIVETQYF. For the CDR3, the DNA is TGTGCCAGCAGTGACGGGACAGGGATCGTGGAGACCCAGTACTTC.

The rearrangement uses TRBV19 and TRBJ2-2, with TRBD2 as a possible D gene (6 bases). Germline V CDR1 and CDR2: LNHDA, SQIVND (reference sequence). The CDR3 has 16 amino acids. The V end was cut by 6 bases, the J end by 4 bases, with 18 bases between. The CDR3 DNA follows: TGTGCCAGTAGCAGACGGCCTAGCGAGGGCACCGGGGAGCTGTTTTTT. Translation gives CASSRRPSEGTGELFF. Full variable domain (rest looked up from reference TRBV19 and TRBJ2-2): DGGITQSPKYLFRKEGQNVTLSCEQNLNHDAMYWYRQDPGQGLRLIYYSQIVNDFQKGDIAEGYSVSREKKESFPLTVTSAQKNPTAFYLCASSRRPSEGTGELFFGEGSRLTVL.

The chain joins TRBV6-1 to TRBJ2-7; 7 nucleotides agree with TRBD1. V shed 3 bases, J shed 7 bases, and the junction held 12 bases outside the gene matches. CDR1 is MNHNS, CDR2 SASEGT, per germline. The CDR3 spans 15 residues. Here the CDR3 DNA reads TGTGCCAGCAGTGACCAGAACAGGGGTAGGGGTGAGCAGTACTTC. Its translation is CASSDQNRGRGEQYF.

V gene TRBV4-3 combines with J gene TRBJ1-3; D is unclear. The V gene's germline CDR1 is LGHNA and CDR2 YSLEER. The ends were cut back, 2 bases at V and 4 bases at J, with 12 bases in the middle. This CDR3 region has 15 residues. The CDR3 reads CASSQSGFFGNTIYF. For the CDR3, the DNA is TGCGCCAGCAGCCAATCCGGGTTTTTCGGAAACACCATATATTTT.

The rearrangement links TRBV7-8 to TRBJ1-5; D uncertain. The CDR3 consists of 14 residues. With 10 bases removed from V and 4 bases from J, the gap between germline ends came to 17 bases. Germline CDR1 is SGHVS and CDR2 is FQNEAQ. The CDR3 region has the DNA TGTGCCACCACCCTCAGCGGGCGAAATCAGCCCCAGCATTTT. This sequence encodes CATTLSGRNQPQHF. The entire variable domain, with the rest obtained from reference TRBV7-8 and TRBJ1-5, is as follows: GAGVSQSPRYKVAKRGQDVALRCDPISGHVSLFWYQQALGQGPEFLTYFQNEAQLDKSGLPSDRFFAERPEGSVSTLKIQRTQQEDSAVYLCATTLSGRNQPQHFGDGTRLSIL.

In this sample, this clone turned up once. The chain has TRBV28 and TRBJ2-7; 14 bases line up with TRBD2. The CDR3 has 15 amino acids. With 7 bases clipped from V and 4 bases from J, the junction kept 6 bases outside the gene matches. Germline loops: CDR1 MDHEN, CDR2 SYDVKM. CDR3 coding DNA: TGTGCCAGCACCGGGACTAGCGGGGGATATTACGAGCAGTACTTC. Encoded protein: CASTGTSGGYYEQYF.

The gene calls are TRBV19 and TRBJ1-1, with 7 bases that match TRBD1. Germline CDR1 LNHDA, CDR2 SQIVND (reference sequence). The V gene end was trimmed by 5 bases and the J gene end by 6 bases; junction bases not matched to a gene: 6. CDR3 length equals 13 residues. CDR3 nucleotides: TGTGCCAGTAGTGTCCGACAGGGTCCTGAAGCTTTCTTT. This codes for CASSVRQGPEAFF.

The chain has TRBV5-8 and TRBJ2-4; 13 nucleotides match TRBD2. Germline V gene lookup returns CDR1 SGHTS and CDR2 YDEGEE. J was trimmed by 0 bases and V by 3 bases; bases with no gene match: 12. The CDR3 loop spans 20 amino acids. DNA of the CDR3: TGTGCCAGCAGCTCCCGACTAGCGGGAGGCCCCCTTATAGCCAAAAACATTCAGTACTTC. Protein sequence: CASSSRLAGGPLIAKNIQYF.

This clone was seen only a few times. The V call is TRBV15, the J call TRBJ1-4; D is uncertain. The germline V and J ends were trimmed by 1 base and 3 bases, with 9 bases remaining between them. Germline CDR1 reads LNHNV; CDR2 reads YYDKDF (reference sequence). This CDR3 has 15 residues. CDR3 nucleotide sequence: TGTGCCACCAGCAGAGGGGCTCCTTCTAATGAAAAACTGTTTTTT. Protein sequence: CATSRGAPSNEKLFF.

This chain connects TRBV7-3 to TRBJ2-3, with TRBD2 matching over 9 bases. With V trimmed by 4 bases and J by 1 base, 12 bases remained unmatched. CDR3 length: 18 residues. Germline loops: CDR1 SGHTA, CDR2 FQGTGA. CDR3 in amino acids: CASSSGTSPGGGTDTQYF. The CDR3 region has the DNA TGTGCCAGCAGCTCGGGGACTAGCCCCGGAGGGGGCACAGATACGCAGTATTTT.

The chain couples TRBV6-7 to TRBJ1-1; 8 bases line up with TRBD1. TRBV6-7 is filed as an ORF, its function uncertain. This CDR3 contains 14 residues. V gave up 7 bases and J gave up 1 base; unmatched junction bases: 5. This chain's CDR3 is CASNRTGSNTEAFF. The CDR3 nucleotides are TGTGCCAGCAATCGGACAGGGTCGAACACTGAAGCTTTCTTT.

The rearrangement links TRBV2 to TRBJ2-2; 12 bases are a match to TRBD2. The germline V gene encodes CDR1 SNHLY and CDR2 FYNNEI. The CDR3 is 19 amino acids. With V trimmed by 2 bases and J by 6 bases, 13 bases remained unmatched. CDR3 sequence reads: CASSEFGASGGARAGELFF. The CDR3 DNA is TGTGCCAGCAGTGAATTTGGGGCTAGCGGGGGGGCCCGGGCCGGGGAGCTGTTTTTT.

The chain is built from TRBV4-2 and TRBJ1-2; a weak D match, TRBD1 (6 bases). V gave up 0 bases and J gave up 6 bases, with 14 bases separating them. There are 15 residues in the CDR3. Germline CDR1 LGHNA, CDR2 YNFKEQ. CDR3 sequence: CASSQDRGGRDGYTF. The CDR3 nucleotides read TGTGCCAGCAGCCAAGACCGCGGGGGGCGGGATGGCTACACCTTC.